This section outlines one T cell receptor beta chain sequence together with its context. Antigen unknown. The data are from a study of monozygotic twins with inflammatory bowel disease. TCRdb reprocessed the 5' RACE reads, keeping one entry per CDR3 protein, no DNA. The repertoire table contains 40,000 to 45,000 distinct CDR3 sequences. There are 14 residues in the CDR3. Germline V gene data show CDR1 as MNHNY and CDR2 as SVGAGI (reference sequence). Study-level results: The co-twins with IBD showed lower TCRbeta diversity (inverse Simpson) than their healthy siblings.

The receptor's source is a human donor with ulcerative colitis or Crohn's disease, or a healthy co-twin of an affected twin (not recorded which). The V and J genes are TRBV6-6 and TRBJ1-2; TCRdb picks TRBD1, but there is no DNA to check that call. Sequencing input: blood. CDR3 region: CASSYADSRRGYTF.